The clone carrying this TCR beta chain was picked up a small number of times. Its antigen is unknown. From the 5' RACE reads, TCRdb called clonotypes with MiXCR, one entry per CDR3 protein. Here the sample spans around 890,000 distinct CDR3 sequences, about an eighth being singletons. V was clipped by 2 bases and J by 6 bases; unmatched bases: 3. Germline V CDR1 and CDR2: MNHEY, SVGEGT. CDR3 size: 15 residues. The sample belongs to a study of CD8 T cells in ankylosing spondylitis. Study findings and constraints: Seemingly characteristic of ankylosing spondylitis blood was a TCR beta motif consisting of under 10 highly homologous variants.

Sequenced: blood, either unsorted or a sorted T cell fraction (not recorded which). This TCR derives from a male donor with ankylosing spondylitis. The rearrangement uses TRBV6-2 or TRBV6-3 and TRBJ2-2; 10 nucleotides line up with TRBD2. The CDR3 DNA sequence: TGTGCCAGCAGTTACAGGCTAGCGGGAGCCGGGGAGCTGTTTTTT. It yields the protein CASSYRLAGAGELFF.